This TCR beta chain was observed in a study of TIL therapy for anti-PD-1-resistant metastatic lung cancer. Study context: A few tumors were EGFR-mutant and two were ALK-rearranged. Study-level points and caveats: Treatment-naive, never-smoker and oncogene-addicted patients were overrepresented in this highly selected cohort.

This CDR3 comprises 13 residues. Trimming left V 2 bases short and J 2 bases short, with 6 bases between. Per germline, CDR1 MNHNY and CDR2 SVGAGI (reference sequence). Time point meaning: pre-treatment sample, taken before nivolumab and TIL therapy. About this clone itself: As yet, its antigen is unknown.

The libraries were made with immunoSEQ v3. Libraries were sequenced to 2 million to 2.5 million read pairs (survey) or roughly 4.5-6 million (deep). The repertoire was sequenced with immunoSEQ multiplex PCR; TCRdb's copy has only in-frame clones and lacks some. The top ten hold more than 4.5% of the sample, which has 45,000 to 60,000 clones, roughly 85% seen once. The material sequenced was blood, taken at baseline. This chain links TRBV6-6 with TRBJ1-2, with D possibly TRBD1 on 5 matching bases. The receptor comes from a woman aged 30 to 85 with non-small cell lung cancer. The CDR3 loop reads CASSYQGNYGYTF. CDR3 sequence (DNA): TGTGCCAGCAGTTACCAGGGCAACTATGGCTACACCTTC.